A selection of T cell receptor beta chains follows, all from one sample in a study of cytomegalovirus exposure and HLA in healthy donors. Clones were sequenced by immunoSEQ multiplex PCR, and TCRdb holds only the in-frame ones, with some missing. This sample has 130,000 or so clones, with around 74% found just once. The sample was PBMCs. These receptors were collected from a man younger than 30 in good health and CMV-seropositive. CDR3s include the opening cysteine and the closing phenylalanine or tryptophan. Each record gives: V gene, clone size, J gene, D gene, CDR3 DNA, CDR3 protein. A D gene is named only where the DNA matches it firmly. Clone size is given for some rows only: seen once, a few or many times, or a class if the clone is expanded.

V: TRBV7-8; size: .; J: TRBJ1-3; D: .; DNA: TGTGCCAGCAGCTATCCCGGGACAGGAAACACCATATATTTT; CDR3: CASSYPGTGNTIYF
V: TRBV5-1; size: .; J: TRBJ1-2; D: TRBD1; DNA: TGCGCCAGCAGCTTGGGCCTTACAGGGGGACCCTATGGCTACACCTTC; CDR3: CASSLGLTGGPYGYTF
V: TRBV19; size: .; J: TRBJ2-7; D: TRBD1; DNA: TGTGCCAGTAATCGACAGGGGCATCAGAAAGAGCAGTACTTC; CDR3: CASNRQGHQKEQYF
V: TRBV2; size: .; J: TRBJ2-7; D: TRBD1; DNA: TGTGCCAGCAGTGAAACTCAGGGACAGGGGACATACGAGCAGTACTTC; CDR3: CASSETQGQGTYEQYF
V: TRBV9; size: .; J: TRBJ2-3; D: TRBD1; DNA: TGTGCCAGCAGCCCGGGACAGGCCCAATTGCAGTATTTT; CDR3: CASSPGQAQLQYF
V: TRBV4-2; size: .; J: TRBJ2-1; D: .; DNA: TGTGCCAGCAGCCAATCGCAATCGGGCGGAGGATTAATAAAATACAATGAGCAGTTCTTC; CDR3: CASSQSQSGGGLIKYNEQFF
V: TRBV10-1; size: .; J: TRBJ1-5; D: .; DNA: TGCGCCAGCGGACAGAACAATCAGCCCCAGCATTTT; CDR3: CASGQNNQPQHF
V: TRBV7-9; size: .; J: TRBJ1-4; D: TRBD1; DNA: TGTGCCAGCAGCCCGCCGGGACAGGGTGATGAAAAACTGTTTTTT; CDR3: CASSPPGQGDEKLFF
V: TRBV27; size: .; J: TRBJ2-1; D: .; DNA: TGTGCCAGCAGTGGGAGCCACGGTGAGCAGTTCTTC; CDR3: CASSGSHGEQFF
V: TRBV18; size: once; J: TRBJ1-1; D: .; DNA: TGTGCCAGCTCACCGGGGCAGGGAAGGACCAGCACTGAAGCTTTCTTT; CDR3: CASSPGQGRTSTEAFF
V: TRBV7-2; size: .; J: TRBJ2-7; D: .; DNA: TGTGCCAGCAGCCTAGGCGTGGGCGGGTACGAGCAGTACTTC; CDR3: CASSLGVGGYEQYF
V: TRBV7-9; size: few; J: TRBJ2-1; D: TRBD2; DNA: TGTGCCAGCAGCTTAGCTCTAGCGGGGACTTACAATGAGCAGTTCTTC; CDR3: CASSLALAGTYNEQFF
V: TRBV7-9; size: .; J: TRBJ1-2; D: .; DNA: TGTGCCAGCAGCTCAATGGAAGGCGGGCTCTATGGCTACACCTTC; CDR3: CASSSMEGGLYGYTF
V: TRBV18; size: once; J: TRBJ2-2; D: TRBD2; DNA: TGTGCCAGCTCACTCTCGGGAGGAACCGGGGAGCTGTTTTTT; CDR3: CASSLSGGTGELFF